Below, 9 T cell receptor beta chains from the same sample are listed, as sequenced in a study of cytomegalovirus exposure and HLA in healthy donors. Sequencing used immunoSEQ multiplex PCR; TCRdb keeps in-frame clones, though not all of them. The sample has approximately 280,000 clones; about 86% are singletons. The sequenced sample consisted of PBMCs. The receptors here all came from a woman in her late teens or twenties in good health and CMV-seronegative.

This sequence joins TRBV2 and TRBJ1-2; D is unresolved. Deletions cut 2 bases from V and 2 bases from J, with 6 bases between. Germline loops: CDR1 SNHLY, CDR2 FYNNEI. The CDR3 extends over 13 amino acids. The CDR3 protein is CASSESANYGYTF. CDR3 nucleotide sequence: TGTGCCAGCAGTGAATCAGCGAACTATGGCTACACCTTC.

This clone was recorded only once. The J gene is TRBJ2-7, the V gene TRBV15, with no clear D. This CDR3 is built from 15 residues. The germline V gene encodes CDR1 LNHNV and CDR2 YYDKDF (reference sequence). With 1 base removed from V and 0 bases from J, the gap between germline ends came to 10 bases. The CDR3 bases are TGTGCCACCAGCAGAGGCTCGAGGTTCTCCTACGAGCAGTACTTC. Amino acids: CATSRGSRFSYEQYF.

The V gene is TRBV6-5, the J gene TRBJ2-7; D is unresolved. V was cut by 0 bases and J by 2 bases, with 14 bases left in between. CDR3 length: 16 residues. Germline CDR1 and CDR2: MNHEY and SVGAGI. In DNA form, the CDR3 reads TGTGCCAGCAGTTACTCGATAGCCATGAGAACCTACGAGCAGTACTTC. Its protein product is CASSYSIAMRTYEQYF.

This clone was detected a few times. This sequence joins TRBV6-5 and TRBJ2-2, with D unclear. CDR3 length: 12 residues. CDR1 and CDR2 (germline): MNHEY, SVGAGI. The ends were cut back, 6 bases at V and 3 bases at J, with 5 bases in the middle. CDR3 in amino acids: CASRLYTGELFF. The CDR3 DNA reads TGTGCCAGCAGATTATACACCGGGGAGCTGTTTTTT.

J is TRBJ2-3 and V is TRBV18, with D possibly matching TRBD2 (5 bases). The germline CDR1 and CDR2 sequences are KGHSH and LQKENI. The CDR3 consists of 16 residues. V gave up 0 bases and J gave up 0 bases, with 10 bases separating them. The CDR3 DNA is TGTGCCAGCTCACCACCCCCGAGGACTAGCACAGATACGCAGTATTTT. Its protein product is CASSPPPRTSTDTQYF.

The rearrangement joins TRBV27 to TRBJ2-3, with a possible D match to TRBD2 (5 bases). The CDR3 loop spans 13 amino acids. Germline V CDR1 and CDR2: MNHEY, SMNVEV (reference sequence). V was clipped by 0 bases and J by 5 bases, with 6 bases between them. CDR3 sequence reads: CASSLSEGDTQYF. CDR3 nucleotide sequence: TGTGCCAGCAGTTTATCTGAGGGAGATACGCAGTATTTT.

The chain employs TRBV9 and TRBJ1-2; D remains unclear. The V end was cut by 2 bases, the J end by 9 bases, with 11 bases between. This CDR3 contains 12 residues. CDR1 is SGDLS, CDR2 YYNGEE, per germline. CDR3: CASSVSNLRYTF. Here the CDR3 DNA reads TGTGCCAGCAGCGTGAGTAACCTTCGCTACACCTTC.

The rearrangement links TRBV11-1 to TRBJ2-1; a possible D gene is TRBD1 (6 bases). Germline CDR1 is SGHAT and CDR2 is FQDESV (reference sequence). The germline V and J ends were trimmed by 5 bases and 0 bases, with 20 bases remaining between them. This CDR3 contains 18 residues. As DNA, the CDR3 is TGTGCCAGCAGCCGCCAGACAGGACGGTCCCACTCCTACAATGAGCAGTTCTTC. It translates to CASSRQTGRSHSYNEQFF.

The rearrangement uses TRBV15 and TRBJ2-3; 11 bases match TRBD2. The CDR3 totals 18 residues. Germline V CDR1 and CDR2: LNHNV, YYDKDF (reference sequence). V was clipped by 0 bases and J by 0 bases; unmatched bases: 5. CDR3 sequence (DNA): TGTGCCACCAGCAGAGATTCCGGGACTAGCGGTAGCACAGATACGCAGTATTTT. Translated, it gives CATSRDSGTSGSTDTQYF.